Shown below are 20 T cell receptor beta chains from a single sample sequenced in a study of cytomegalovirus exposure and HLA in healthy donors. Method: immunoSEQ multiplex PCR; TCRdb's copy keeps in-frame clones and lacks some. The data hold 150,000 to 200,000 clones, with around nine tenths observed a single time. Material: PBMCs. The receptors shown here come from a man aged 18 to 35 in good health and CMV-seropositive.

The chain couples TRBV25-1 to TRBJ1-4, with D maybe TRBD1 (5 bases). Germline lookup yields CDR1 MGHDK and CDR2 SYGVNS. V dropped 7 bases and J dropped 7 bases, with 13 bases sitting between them. This CDR3 region has 13 residues. For the CDR3, the DNA is TGTGCCAGCATCGGGGGAGATGTTGAAAAACTGTTTTTT. Translated, it gives CASIGGDVEKLFF.

The rearrangement links TRBV11-2 to TRBJ2-1, with D uncertain. Deletions cut 0 bases from V and 5 bases from J, with 11 bases between. Germline-derived CDR1 and CDR2 are SGHAT and FQNNGV. CDR3 length: 15 amino acids. The CDR3 here is CASSLEFLAHNEQFF. CDR3 nucleotides: TGTGCCAGCAGCTTAGAGTTTTTAGCACACAATGAGCAGTTCTTC.

The rearrangement joins TRBV7-3 to TRBJ1-2; 9 bases line up with TRBD1. CDR3 length: 18 residues. The V gene's germline CDR1 is SGHTA and CDR2 FQGTGA. The ends lost 4 bases at V and 3 bases at J; junction bases unmatched: 15. The CDR3 loop reads CASSSPSAGTGSHYGYTF. The CDR3 bases are TGTGCCAGCAGCTCCCCCAGCGCCGGGACAGGGTCCCACTATGGCTACACCTTC.

The chain couples TRBV28 to TRBJ2-3, with 8 bases matching TRBD2. CDR3 size: 15 residues. Germline V lookup: CDR1 MDHEN, CDR2 SYDVKM. V shed 7 bases, J shed 5 bases, and the junction held 11 bases outside the gene matches. For the CDR3, the DNA is TGTGCCAGCACGATGAGCGGGAGCAATTTAGATACGCAGTATTTT. Protein product: CASTMSGSNLDTQYF.

This chain links TRBV11-2 with TRBJ2-7, with D possibly matching TRBD1 (5 bases). CDR1 is SGHAT, CDR2 FQNNGV, per germline. V lost 1 base and J 11 bases, leaving 9 bases between the germline ends. The CDR3 sequence is 11 residues long. Here the CDR3 reads CASSLGGGKYF. For the CDR3, the DNA is TGTGCCAGCAGCTTAGGGGGCGGAAAGTACTTC.

CDR3 in DNA: TGTGCTAGTGCCGCTATCCGGGACGGAGAGACTAGCGTTGATGAGCAGTTCTTC. Translated, it gives CASAAIRDGETSVDEQFF. The V call is TRBV12-5, the J call TRBJ2-1, with 8 bases lining up with TRBD2. Germline loops: CDR1 LGHNT, CDR2 FRNRAP. The trim removed 7 bases at V and 8 bases at J, leaving 22 bases unmatched. The CDR3 runs to 18 residues.

The chain joins TRBV14 to TRBJ2-5; D is possibly TRBD1 (6 bases). In germline, CDR1 is SGHDN, CDR2 FVKESK. V was shortened by 8 bases and J by 6 bases, with 16 bases between the two germline ends. This CDR3 has 13 amino acids. In nucleotides, the CDR3 is TGTGCCAGCCGGGACACCAGCTTTAAGACCCAGTACTTC. Translation gives CASRDTSFKTQYF.

This chain links TRBV7-2 with TRBJ2-3, with 8 bases lining up with TRBD1. The CDR3 extends over 20 amino acids. CDR1 and CDR2 (germline): SGHTA, FQGNSA. V lost 0 bases to trimming and J lost 0 bases; unmatched junction nucleotides: 14. The CDR3 loop reads CASSLALGQGALRSTDTQYF. In DNA form, the CDR3 reads TGTGCCAGCAGCTTAGCGCTTGGACAGGGCGCTCTCAGAAGCACAGATACGCAGTATTTT.

V usage is TRBV2 and J usage is TRBJ1-6; TRBD1 might be the D (5 bases). Germline CDR1 and CDR2: SNHLY and FYNNEI. The V gene lost 2 bases and the J gene lost 10 bases, with 9 bases spanning the gap. The CDR3 runs to 13 residues. CDR3 in DNA: TGTGCCAGCAGTGAACCGGGGGAATCACCCCTCCACTTT. Protein product: CASSEPGESPLHF.

The chain links TRBV7-2 to TRBJ2-2; 8 nucleotides match TRBD2. Looked up from germline, CDR1 is SGHTA and CDR2 is FQGNSA. CDR3 size: 16 residues. Trimming at V came to 5 bases and at J to 4 bases, leaving 9 bases not matched to a gene. DNA of the CDR3: TGTGCCAGCAGCGCCCCGGGGGGGGAGACCACCGGGGAGCTGTTTTTT. Its protein is CASSAPGGETTGELFF.

In nucleotides, the CDR3 is TGTGCCAGTAGTCGACAGGGAGTAGATCAGCCCCAGCATTTT. It is translated as CASSRQGVDQPQHF. The V and J genes are TRBV19 and TRBJ1-5, with TRBD1 matching over 7 bases. V trimming: 5 bases; J trimming: 5 bases; junction bases outside the gene matches: 6. CDR1 LNHDA and CDR2 SQIVND come from the germline V gene (reference sequence). This CDR3 contains 14 residues.

This rearrangement joins TRBV6-1 to TRBJ1-5; D is unclear. Germline CDR1 reads MNHNS; CDR2 reads SASEGT. The CDR3 extends over 14 amino acids. Trimming stripped 7 bases from V and 6 bases from J, with 16 bases between. CDR3 amino acids: CASTRSENRQPQHF. The CDR3 DNA is TGTGCCAGCACCCGAAGTGAGAATCGTCAGCCCCAGCATTTT.

The V gene is TRBV6-1, the J gene TRBJ1-1, with D hard to call. The germline CDR1 and CDR2 sequences are MNHNS and SASEGT. The V and J ends lost 1 base and 6 bases respectively, with 15 bases between them. CDR3 length: 15 residues. This CDR3 is CASSEDVTAGSEAFF. The CDR3 nucleotides are TGTGCCAGCAGTGAAGATGTCACCGCGGGGTCTGAAGCTTTCTTT.

This chain links TRBV9 with TRBJ2-2, with D possibly matching TRBD1 (7 bases). This CDR3 region has 17 residues. Germline-derived CDR1 and CDR2 are SGDLS and YYNGEE. V lost 3 bases and J lost 3, with 18 bases in between. The CDR3 DNA sequence: TGTGCCAGCAGCGACTCTTGGAGGGGGCAGTACACCGGGGAGCTGTTTTTT. Translated, it gives CASSDSWRGQYTGELFF.

This clone was seen once. The chain combines TRBV5-8 with TRBJ2-5; D perhaps matches TRBD2 (6 bases). CDR1 and CDR2 (germline): SGHTS, YDEGEE. The CDR3 covers 12 residues. V lost 1 base and J lost 13, with 14 bases in between. CDR3 nucleotides: TGTGCCAGCAGCTTGCCCCCGGGAGTTTGGTACTTC. Protein: CASSLPPGVWYF.

The V and J genes are TRBV7-9 and TRBJ1-2; D possibly corresponds to TRBD1 (6 bases). V dropped 6 bases and J dropped 4 bases, with 15 bases sitting between them. From germline, CDR1 is SEHNR and CDR2 FQNEAQ (reference sequence). There are 14 residues in the CDR3. The CDR3 sequence: CASRSNRVRYGYTF. For the CDR3, the DNA is TGTGCCAGCAGATCCAACAGGGTCCGCTATGGCTACACCTTC.

This sequence joins TRBV6-1 and TRBJ1-5; 10 bases are shared with TRBD1. Germline-derived CDR1 and CDR2 are MNHNS and SASEGT. V lost 6 bases to trimming and J lost 4 bases; unmatched junction nucleotides: 3. The CDR3 totals 14 residues. CDR3 nucleotide sequence: TGTGCCAGCAGGGAGGGACAGGGGAATCAGCCCCAGCATTTT. Residues: CASREGQGNQPQHF.

The CDR3 loop reads CASSHHPGQGGRYEQYF. CDR3 nucleotides: TGCGCCAGCAGCCATCACCCGGGACAGGGGGGCCGGTACGAGCAGTACTTC. V and J are TRBV4-1 and TRBJ2-7, with TRBD1 matching over 11 bases. The germline CDR1 and CDR2 sequences are MGHRA and YSYEKL. This CDR3 contains 17 residues. Unmatched junction bases numbered 11, after V lost 3 bases and J lost 4 bases.

This chain links TRBV2 with TRBJ1-2; D unclear. The V and J ends lost 7 bases and 4 bases respectively, with 10 bases between them. Germline V CDR1 and CDR2: SNHLY, FYNNEI. The CDR3 length is 12 residues. The CDR3 DNA sequence: TGTGCCAGCATCAGCCCTAGCTATGGCTACACCTTC. Translating it yields CASISPSYGYTF.

The CDR3, as DNA: TGTGCCAGCAGCATAACCGGGACAGGGGGCTCCGGGGAGCTGTTTTTT. Its translation is CASSITGTGGSGELFF. The rearrangement links TRBV9 to TRBJ2-2; 12 nucleotides match TRBD1. The CDR3 runs 16 residues. Germline loops: CDR1 SGDLS, CDR2 YYNGEE. The trim removed 4 bases at V and 6 bases at J, leaving 7 bases unmatched. The variable domain in full, with the rest retrieved from reference TRBV9 and TRBJ2-2, is DSGVTQTPKHLITATGQRVTLRCSPRSGDLSVYWYQQSLDQGLQFLIQYYNGEERAKGNILERFSAQQFPDLHSELNLSSLELGDSALYFCASSITGTGGSGELFFGEGSRLTVL.